This T cell receptor beta chain is drawn from a study of beta chain features in type 1 diabetes. Study observations and caveats: TCRB CDR3s were moderately but significantly shorter in Type 1 diabetes patients in all four CD4+ subsets. More deletions and fewer insertions at VDJ junctions were seen in type 1 diabetes patients. Relative to healthy donors, patients appeared to have naive, central memory and Treg TCRB repertoires that were more similar.

CDR1 is MDHEN, CDR2 SYDVKM, per germline. The CDR3 sequence is 15 residues long. The ends were cut back, 3 bases at V and 1 base at J, with 9 bases in the middle. CD45RO/CCR7/CD25/CD127/CD95/CD27 staining was used to isolate CD4+ naive, central memory, regulatory and stem cell-like memory cells by sorting. This clone has more than one count but fewer than ten. Its specificity is unknown. Sequencing targeted expressed TCRB transcripts, as all isolated RNA had been reverse transcribed. The protocol was immunoSEQ multiplex PCR, while the TCRdb copy is restricted to in-frame clones and leaves out a portion. The table lists just under 150,000 clones, about 12% of them singletons, with approximately 1.3% in the top ten.

The chain is built from TRBV28 and TRBJ2-2; possibly TRBD1 or TRBD2 for D (6 bases each). The specimen was central memory CD4+ T cells from blood. The TCR originated in a man younger than 35 with type 1 diabetes. The CDR3 sequence is CASSFRGLNTGELFF. The CDR3 DNA follows: TGTGCCAGCAGTTTCAGGGGACTGAACACCGGGGAGCTGTTTTTT.